The clone carrying this TCR beta chain was seen a handful of times. Its antigen is not identified. This sample was taken from a study of CD8 T cells in ankylosing spondylitis. General study results and limits: A TCR beta motif of roughly eight highly homologous variants appeared characteristic of ankylosing spondylitis blood. Reports of some motif variants in reactive arthritis synovial fluid and blood predate this one.

The ends were cut back, 2 bases at V and 5 bases at J, with 8 bases in the middle. Germline V gives CDR1 SGHAT, CDR2 FQNNGV. This CDR3 region has 13 residues. TCRdb called the 5' RACE reads again in MiXCR, with one record for every CDR3 protein. The data contain 350,000 to 400,000 distinct CDR3 sequences, roughly 22% of them singletons. The chain employs TRBV11-2 and TRBJ2-3; no reliable D call. Sequenced: blood, either unsorted or a sorted T cell fraction (not recorded which). This receptor was identified in a male donor with ankylosing spondylitis or in good health (not recorded which). CDR3 region: CASSLRWGDTQYF. The CDR3, as DNA: TGTGCCAGCAGCTTAAGATGGGGAGATACGCAGTATTTT.